This T cell receptor (beta chain) was retrieved from a study of OX40 agonist ivuxolimab in advanced cancers. Study summary: In this cohort, patients received ivuxolimab, an agonistic anti-OX40 (CD134) antibody. Cancers in dose escalation were hepatocellular, melanoma, renal cell and head and neck.

The CDR3 totals 13 residues. Germline V gene lookup returns CDR1 LNHDA and CDR2 SQIVND (reference sequence). Trimming removed 3 bases from V and 4 bases from J, with 9 bases in between. Overall study results and limits: Partial responders dosed at 0.1-3.0 mg/kg displayed clonal expansion ranking among the lowest. Compared with CD4+, CD8+ T cells on average had more expanded clones.

TCRdb's table, derived via immunoSEQ multiplex PCR, lists solely in-frame clones and lacks some. Among around 100,000 clones listed, 80% to 90% were seen once. With regard to this clone: Antigen specificity is unknown.

The sequencing used CD4+ or CD8+ T cells sorted from blood, collected in a trial of the OX40 agonist ivuxolimab. This sequence joins TRBV19 and TRBJ1-1; D might be TRBD1 (5 bases). This sequence was found in an adult with an advanced solid tumor such as melanoma, head and neck, liver or kidney cancer. CDR3: CASSIGRGTEAFF. The CDR3 DNA sequence: TGTGCCAGTAGTATTGGGAGGGGCACTGAAGCTTTCTTT.